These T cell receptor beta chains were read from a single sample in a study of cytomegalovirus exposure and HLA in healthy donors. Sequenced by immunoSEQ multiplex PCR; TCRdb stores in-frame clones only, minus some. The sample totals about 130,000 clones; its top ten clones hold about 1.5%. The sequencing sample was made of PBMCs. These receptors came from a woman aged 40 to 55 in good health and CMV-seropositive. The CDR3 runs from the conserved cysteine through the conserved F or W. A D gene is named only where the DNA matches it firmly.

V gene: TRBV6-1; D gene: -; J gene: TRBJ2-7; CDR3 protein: CASSEAEYESSYEQYF; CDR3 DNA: TGTGCCAGCAGTGAAGCGGAGTATGAGAGCTCCTACGAGCAGTACTTC
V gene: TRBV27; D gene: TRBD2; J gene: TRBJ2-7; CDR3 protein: CASSSFSGTTYEQYF; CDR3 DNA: TGTGCCAGCAGTTCCTTTAGCGGGACGACCTACGAGCAGTACTTC
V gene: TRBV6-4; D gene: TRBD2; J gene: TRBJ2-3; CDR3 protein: CASSVLPGGGRGFTDTQYF; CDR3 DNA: TGTGCCAGCAGTGTTCTACCCGGAGGCGGGAGGGGATTCACAGATACGCAGTATTTT
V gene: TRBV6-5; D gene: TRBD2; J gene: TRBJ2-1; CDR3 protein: CASTAGGKWNEQFF; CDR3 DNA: TGTGCCAGCACCGCGGGAGGGAAATGGAATGAGCAGTTCTTC
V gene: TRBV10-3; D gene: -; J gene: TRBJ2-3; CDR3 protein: CAISETLGGEYF; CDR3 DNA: TGTGCCATCAGTGAGACTCTAGGGGGGGAGTATTTT
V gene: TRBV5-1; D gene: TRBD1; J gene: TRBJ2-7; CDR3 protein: CASSLTGTGGDYEQYF; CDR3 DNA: TGCGCCAGCAGCTTGACCGGGACAGGGGGTGACTACGAGCAGTACTTC
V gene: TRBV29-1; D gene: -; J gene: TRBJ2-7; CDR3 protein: CSVGPPSGASYEQYF; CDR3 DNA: TGCAGCGTTGGCCCTCCCTCGGGAGCTTCCTACGAGCAGTACTTC
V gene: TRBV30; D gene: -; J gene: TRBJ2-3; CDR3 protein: CAGGWGTQDTQYF; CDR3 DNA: TGTGCCGGCGGGTGGGGGACTCAGGATACGCAGTATTTT
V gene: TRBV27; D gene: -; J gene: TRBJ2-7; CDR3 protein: CASKAVGPYEQYF; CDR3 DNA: TGTGCCAGCAAAGCGGTCGGACCCTACGAGCAGTACTTC
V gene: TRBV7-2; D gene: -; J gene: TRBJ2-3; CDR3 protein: CASSLAARGADTQYF; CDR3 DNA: TGTGCCAGCAGCTTGGCGGCCCGCGGAGCAGATACGCAGTATTTT
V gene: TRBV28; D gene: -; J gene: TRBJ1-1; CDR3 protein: CATIPRNTEAFF; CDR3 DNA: TGTGCCACCATACCTAGAAACACTGAAGCTTTCTTT
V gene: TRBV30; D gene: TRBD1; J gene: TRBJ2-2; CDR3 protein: CAWRGTGGPGELFF; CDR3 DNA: TGTGCCTGGAGAGGGACAGGGGGCCCCGGGGAGCTGTTTTTT
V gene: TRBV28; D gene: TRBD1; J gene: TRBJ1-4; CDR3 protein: CASKQQGAFGEKLFF; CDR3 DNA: TGTGCCAGCAAACAACAGGGGGCGTTTGGTGAAAAACTGTTTTTT
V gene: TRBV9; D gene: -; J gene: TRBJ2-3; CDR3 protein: CASRASDGTDTQYF; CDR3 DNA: TGTGCCAGCAGAGCTAGCGATGGCACAGATACGCAGTATTTT
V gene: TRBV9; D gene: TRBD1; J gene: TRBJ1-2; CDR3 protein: CASSTDRVRYGYTF; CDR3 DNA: TGTGCCAGCAGCACCGACAGGGTACGCTATGGCTACACCTTC